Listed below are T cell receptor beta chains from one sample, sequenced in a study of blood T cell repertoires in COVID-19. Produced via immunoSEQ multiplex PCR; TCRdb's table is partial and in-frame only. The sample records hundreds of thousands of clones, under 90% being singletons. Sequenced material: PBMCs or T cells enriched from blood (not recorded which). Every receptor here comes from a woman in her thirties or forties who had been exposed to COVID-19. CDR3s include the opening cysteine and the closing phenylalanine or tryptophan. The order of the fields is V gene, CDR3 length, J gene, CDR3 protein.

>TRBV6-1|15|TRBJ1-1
CASSDKGALNTEAFF
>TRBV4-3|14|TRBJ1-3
CASSQDQGANTIYF
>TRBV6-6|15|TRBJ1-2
CASSPRVDPRYGYTF
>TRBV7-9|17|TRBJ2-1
CASSLPGRTGYDNEQFF
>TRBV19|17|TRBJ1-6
CASSIDIGQTINSPLHF
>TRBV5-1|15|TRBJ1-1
CASSLARAGDTEAFF
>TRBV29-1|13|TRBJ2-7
CSVEGTGGYEQYF
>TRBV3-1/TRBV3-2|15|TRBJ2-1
CASSDRDTFSNEQFF
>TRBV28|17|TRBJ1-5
CASLSGTGGVSNQPQHF
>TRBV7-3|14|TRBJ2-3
CASSLGQSTDTQYF
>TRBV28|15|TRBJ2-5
CASRTSGGSGETQYF
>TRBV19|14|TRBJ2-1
CASRKDWAGIDQFF
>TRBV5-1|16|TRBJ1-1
CASSKDRGRGNTEAFF
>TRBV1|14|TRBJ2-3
CTSSKAAEADTQYF
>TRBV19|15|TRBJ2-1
CASSIQAGGYNEQFF
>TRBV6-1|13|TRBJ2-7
CASSEELFYEQYF
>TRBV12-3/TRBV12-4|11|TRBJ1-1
CASSFGGEAFF
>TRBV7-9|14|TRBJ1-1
CASSLVAVNTEAFF
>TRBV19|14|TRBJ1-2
CASRIRQGMDGYTF
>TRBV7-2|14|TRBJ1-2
CASSLGGQGVGYTF
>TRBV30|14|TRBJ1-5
CAWSGGLSNQPQHF
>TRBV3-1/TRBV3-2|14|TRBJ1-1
CASSQDRGNTEAFF
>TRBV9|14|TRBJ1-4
CASSVEPQGAKLFF
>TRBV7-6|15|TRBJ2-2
CASSDQGANTGELFF
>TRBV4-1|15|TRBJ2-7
CASSQGQGASYEQYF
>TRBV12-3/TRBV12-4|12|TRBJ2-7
CASSRDYNEQYF
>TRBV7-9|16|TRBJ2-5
CASSPRLAGTEETQYF
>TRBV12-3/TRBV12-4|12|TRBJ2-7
CASSTDSYEQYF
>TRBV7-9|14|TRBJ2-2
CASSLDGIGGELFF
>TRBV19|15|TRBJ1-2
CASTTGQGGPYGYTF
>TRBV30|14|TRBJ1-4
CAWSRDSGGEKLFF
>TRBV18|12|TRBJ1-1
CASSPSTAVAFF
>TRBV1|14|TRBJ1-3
CTSSSGNSGNTIYF
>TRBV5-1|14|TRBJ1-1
CASSLGIAGPEAFF
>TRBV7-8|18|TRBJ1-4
CASSYGTGSPRTNEKLFF
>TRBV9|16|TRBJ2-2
CASSVGQGARTGELFF
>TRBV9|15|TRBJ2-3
CASSVGWGAEDTQYF
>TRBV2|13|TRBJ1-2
CASQEGEGHGYTF
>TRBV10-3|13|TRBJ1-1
CAISDEYNTEAFF
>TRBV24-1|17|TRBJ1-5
CATSDRSGEQGNQPQHF
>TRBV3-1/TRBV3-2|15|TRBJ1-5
CASSQESYSNQPQHF
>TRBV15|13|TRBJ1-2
CATSEGPLFGYTF
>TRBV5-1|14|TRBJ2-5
CASFRGTSGETQYF
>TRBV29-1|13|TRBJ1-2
CSVVDRGRGGYTF
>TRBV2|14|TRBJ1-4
CASNQDREYEKLFF
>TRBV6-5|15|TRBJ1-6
CASSPGTVSNSPLHF
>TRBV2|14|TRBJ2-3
CASSGRGGEDTQYF
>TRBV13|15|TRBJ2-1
CASTEGGGPRWEQFF
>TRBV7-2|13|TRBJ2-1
CASSIRGSDEQFF
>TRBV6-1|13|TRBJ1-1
CASSEVEGAEAFF